The sequence of this T cell receptor (beta chain) was determined in a study of blood T cell repertoires in COVID-19. As for the study in general: Sites across the United States, Italy and Spain contributed samples from acute and convalescent COVID-19. PBMCs, B-cell-depleted T cells, or T cells provided the cDNA or gDNA that made up the material.

The CDR3 length is 13 residues. Germline CDR1 SGHDT, CDR2 YYEEEE. V gave up 5 bases and J gave up 4 bases, with 12 bases separating them. In the authors' methods: Reference gene primer amplification gave nucleated cell count estimates. The repertoire was sequenced with immunoSEQ multiplex PCR; TCRdb's copy has only in-frame clones and lacks some. Clonal size and the V and J genes are those of that table, whereas D and trimming came from the DNA. This table has 200,000 to 250,000 clones, less than 90% appearing once. Sequencing was carried out using peripheral blood. This clonotype was sampled from a woman aged 45 to 65 with acute or convalescent COVID-19. The chain has TRBV5-6 and TRBJ1-2; D perhaps matches TRBD1 (5 bases). The CDR3 is CASSLQDFYGYTF. The CDR3 coding sequence is TGTGCCAGCAGTCTACAGGATTTCTATGGCTACACCTTC.